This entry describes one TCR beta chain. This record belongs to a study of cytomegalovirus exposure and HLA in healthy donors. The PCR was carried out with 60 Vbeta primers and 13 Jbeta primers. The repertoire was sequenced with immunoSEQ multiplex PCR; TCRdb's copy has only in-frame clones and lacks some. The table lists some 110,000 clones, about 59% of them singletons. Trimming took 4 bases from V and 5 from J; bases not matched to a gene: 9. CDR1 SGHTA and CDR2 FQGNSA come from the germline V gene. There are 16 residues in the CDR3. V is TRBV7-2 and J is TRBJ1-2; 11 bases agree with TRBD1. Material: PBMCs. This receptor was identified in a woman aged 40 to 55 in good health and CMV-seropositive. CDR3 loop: CASSSSGDRGVYGYTF. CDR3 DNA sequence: TGTGCCAGCAGCTCAAGCGGGGACAGGGGGGTGTATGGCTACACCTTC.